Here is one TCR beta chain with its context. Its antigen is not identified. These data belong to a study of cytomegalovirus exposure and HLA in healthy donors. Points from the study as a whole: Most sequenced TCRs were rare (though some public TCRs occurred in many donors). Researchers reported that a few CMV-associated chains were confirmed in vitro as CMV antigen-specific.

Trimming stripped 6 bases from V and 4 bases from J, with 10 bases between. The CDR3 is made up of 12 amino acids. The germline V gene encodes CDR1 ENHRY and CDR2 SYGVKD. The PCR ran on 60 Vbeta and 13 Jbeta primers. Sequencing was performed with immunoSEQ multiplex PCR; in TCRdb, only in-frame clones are kept and a portion is missing. The sample contains about 120,000 clones, 80% of which appear only once. This rearrangement joins TRBV10-3 to TRBJ2-7, with D possibly being TRBD1 (6 bases). The clonotype comes from a female donor in good health and CMV-seropositive. The sample consisted of PBMCs. This CDR3 is CAIRKQGYEQYF. The CDR3 DNA follows: TGTGCCATCAGAAAACAGGGATACGAGCAGTACTTC.